This T cell receptor (beta chain) is drawn from a study of CD8 T cells in ankylosing spondylitis. General study points: Ankylosing spondylitis blood seemed to carry a telltale TCR beta motif made of several highly homologous variants. Matched synovial fluid from ankylosing spondylitis patients was reported to be enriched for disease-linked clones.

A few counts support this clonotype. The antigen is unknown. The V end was cut by 0 bases, the J end by 3 bases, with 15 bases between. This CDR3 is 18 amino acids long. Germline values: CDR1 MGHRA, CDR2 YSYEKL. Using quantitative 5'-RACE with molecular barcodes, the authors made TCR beta libraries. TCRdb processed the 5' RACE reads anew with MiXCR; each CDR3 protein has one entry. The sample comprises about 330,000 distinct CDR3 sequences, around 7.6% of which are singletons, and roughly 15% rests with the top ten. The receptor comes from a male donor with ankylosing spondylitis. Sequencing used blood, either unsorted or a sorted T cell fraction (not recorded which). V is TRBV4-1 and J is TRBJ2-6, with D unclear. Here the CDR3 DNA reads TGCGCCAGCAGCCAAGATCAAGGGCGTGATAGTGGGGCCAACGTCCTGACTTTC. It specifies CASSQDQGRDSGANVLTF.